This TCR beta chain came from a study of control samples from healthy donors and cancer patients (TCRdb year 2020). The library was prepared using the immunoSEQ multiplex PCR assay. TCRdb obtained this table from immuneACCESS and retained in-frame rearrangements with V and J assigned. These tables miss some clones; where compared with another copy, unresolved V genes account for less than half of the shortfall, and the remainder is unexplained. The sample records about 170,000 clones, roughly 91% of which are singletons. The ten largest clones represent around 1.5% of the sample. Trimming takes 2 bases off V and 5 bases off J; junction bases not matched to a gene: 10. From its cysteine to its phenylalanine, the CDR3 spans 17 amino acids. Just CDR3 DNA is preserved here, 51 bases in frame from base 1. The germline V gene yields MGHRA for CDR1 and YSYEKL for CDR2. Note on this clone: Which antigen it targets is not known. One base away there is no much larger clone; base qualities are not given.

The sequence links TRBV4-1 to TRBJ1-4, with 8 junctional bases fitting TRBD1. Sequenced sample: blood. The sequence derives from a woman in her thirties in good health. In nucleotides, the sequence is TGCGCCAGCAGCCAACCTCTGACAGGGGCGAAAAATGAAAAACTGTTTTTT. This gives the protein CASSQPLTGAKNEKLFF.